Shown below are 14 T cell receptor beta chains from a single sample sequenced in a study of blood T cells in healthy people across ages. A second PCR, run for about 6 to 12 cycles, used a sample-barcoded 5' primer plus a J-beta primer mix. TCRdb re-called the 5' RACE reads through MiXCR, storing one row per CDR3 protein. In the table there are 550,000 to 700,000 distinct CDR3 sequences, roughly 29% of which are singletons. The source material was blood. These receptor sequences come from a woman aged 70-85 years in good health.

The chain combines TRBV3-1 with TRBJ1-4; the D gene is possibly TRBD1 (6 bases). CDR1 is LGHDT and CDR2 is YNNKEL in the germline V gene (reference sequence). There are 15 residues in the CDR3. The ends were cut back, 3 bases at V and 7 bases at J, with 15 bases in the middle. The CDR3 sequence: CASSHPGGGGEKLFF. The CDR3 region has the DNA TGTGCCAGCAGCCACCCCGGTGGAGGGGGTGAAAAACTGTTTTTT.

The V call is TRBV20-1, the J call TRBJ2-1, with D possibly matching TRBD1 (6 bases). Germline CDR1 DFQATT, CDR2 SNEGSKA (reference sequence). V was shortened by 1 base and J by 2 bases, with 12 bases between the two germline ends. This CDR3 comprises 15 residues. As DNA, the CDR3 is TGCAGTGCTAGAGGTACAGGGCTAACCTACAATGAGCAGTTCTTC. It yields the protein CSARGTGLTYNEQFF.

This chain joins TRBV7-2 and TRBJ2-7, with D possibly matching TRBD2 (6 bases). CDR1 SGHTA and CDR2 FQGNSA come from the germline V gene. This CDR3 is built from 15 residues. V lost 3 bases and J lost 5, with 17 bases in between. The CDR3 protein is CASSLSSRGLNEQYF. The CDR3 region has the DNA TGTGCCAGCAGCTTGTCTAGTCGGGGGTTAAACGAGCAGTACTTC.

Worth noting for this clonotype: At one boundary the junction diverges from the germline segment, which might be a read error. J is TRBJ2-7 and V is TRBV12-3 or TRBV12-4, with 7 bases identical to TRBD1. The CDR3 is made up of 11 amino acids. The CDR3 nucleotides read TGCCATAGACAGGGCATCTACGAGCAGTACTTC. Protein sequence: CHRQGIYEQYF.

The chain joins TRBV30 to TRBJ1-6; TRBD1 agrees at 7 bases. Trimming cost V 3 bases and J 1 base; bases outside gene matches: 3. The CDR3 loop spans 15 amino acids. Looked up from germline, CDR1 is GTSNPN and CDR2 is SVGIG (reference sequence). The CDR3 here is CAWRTGRSYNSPLHF. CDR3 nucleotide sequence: TGTGCCTGGAGGACAGGGAGATCCTATAATTCACCCCTCCACTTT.

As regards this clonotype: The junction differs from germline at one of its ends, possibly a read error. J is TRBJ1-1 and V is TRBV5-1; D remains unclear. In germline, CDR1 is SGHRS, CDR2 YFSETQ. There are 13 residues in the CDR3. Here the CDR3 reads CASSLALGTEAFF. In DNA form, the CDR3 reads TGTGCCAGCAGCTTAGCTCTGGGAACTGAAGCTTTCTTT.

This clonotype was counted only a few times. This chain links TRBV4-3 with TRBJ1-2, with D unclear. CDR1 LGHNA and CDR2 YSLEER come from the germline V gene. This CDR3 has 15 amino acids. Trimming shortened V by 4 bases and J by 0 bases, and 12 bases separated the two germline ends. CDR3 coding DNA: TGCGCCAGCAGCCCCGGGCCAGCCTCTAACTATGGCTACACCTTC. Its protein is CASSPGPASNYGYTF.

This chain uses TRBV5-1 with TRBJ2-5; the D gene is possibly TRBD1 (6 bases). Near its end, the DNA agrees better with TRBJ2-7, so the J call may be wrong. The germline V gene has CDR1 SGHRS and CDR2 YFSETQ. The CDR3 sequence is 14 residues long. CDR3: CASAVGGLSYEQYF. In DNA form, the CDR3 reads TGCGCCAGCGCTGTTGGGGGCCTCTCCTACGAGCAGTACTTC.

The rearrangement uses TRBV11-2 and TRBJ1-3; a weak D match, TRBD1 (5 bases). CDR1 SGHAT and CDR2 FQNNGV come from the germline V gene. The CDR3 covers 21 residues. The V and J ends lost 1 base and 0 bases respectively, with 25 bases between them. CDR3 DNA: TGTGCCAGCAGCTTAGTCGGTCAGGGTGGAAATTTCCTACGCTCTGGAAACACCATATATTTT. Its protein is CASSLVGQGGNFLRSGNTIYF.

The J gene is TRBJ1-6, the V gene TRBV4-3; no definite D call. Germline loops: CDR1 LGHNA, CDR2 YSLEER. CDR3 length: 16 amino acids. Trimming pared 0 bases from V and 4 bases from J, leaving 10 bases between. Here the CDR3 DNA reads TGCGCCAGCAGCCAAGATTCGGCAAGATATAATTCACCCCTCCACTTT. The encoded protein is CASSQDSARYNSPLHF.

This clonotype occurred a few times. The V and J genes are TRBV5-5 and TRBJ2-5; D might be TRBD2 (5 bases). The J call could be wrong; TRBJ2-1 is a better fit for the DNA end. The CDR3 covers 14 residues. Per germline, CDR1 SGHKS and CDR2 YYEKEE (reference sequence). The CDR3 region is CASSLSSWTSEQFF. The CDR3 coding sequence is TGTGCCAGCAGCTTATCGTCATGGACTTCAGAGCAGTTCTTC.

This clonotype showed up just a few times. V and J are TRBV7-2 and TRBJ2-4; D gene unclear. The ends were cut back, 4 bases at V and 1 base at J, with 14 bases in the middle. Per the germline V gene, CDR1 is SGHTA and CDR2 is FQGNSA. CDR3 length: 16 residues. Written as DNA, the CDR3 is TGTGCCAGCAGCTCGCACGGCAGCTACGCCAAAAACATTCAGTACTTC. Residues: CASSSHGSYAKNIQYF.

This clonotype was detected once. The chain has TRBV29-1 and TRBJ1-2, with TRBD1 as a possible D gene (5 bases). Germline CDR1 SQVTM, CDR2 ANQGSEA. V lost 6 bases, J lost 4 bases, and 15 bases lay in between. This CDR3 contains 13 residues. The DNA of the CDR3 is TGCAGCGTCGGCGACAGTATACCCTATGGCTACACCTTC. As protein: CSVGDSIPYGYTF.

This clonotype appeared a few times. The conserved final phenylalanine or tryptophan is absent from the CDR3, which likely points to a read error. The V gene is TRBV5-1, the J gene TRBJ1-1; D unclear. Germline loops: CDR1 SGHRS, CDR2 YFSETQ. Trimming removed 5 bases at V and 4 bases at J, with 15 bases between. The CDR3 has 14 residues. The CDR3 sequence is CASRSIFTPTEAFI. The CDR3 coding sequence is TGCGCCAGCAGGTCTATTTTTACCCCCACTGAAGCTTTCATT.